These 30 T cell receptor beta chains were all obtained from the same sample, sequenced in a study of T cell responses to AZD1222 COVID-19 vaccine. Measured with immunoSEQ multiplex PCR; TCRdb has only the in-frame clones, and not every one. The profile shows roughly 100,000 clones, around 80% of them singletons. The source was peripheral blood, collected on day 0 of AZD1222 vaccination. Receptors were obtained from an adult in good health.

The chain employs TRBV11-2 and TRBJ2-3; 10 nucleotides line up with TRBD2. V lost 1 base to trimming and J lost 7 bases; unmatched junction nucleotides: 5. This CDR3 region has 15 residues. CDR1 is SGHAT and CDR2 is FQNNGV in the germline V gene. The CDR3 sequence is CASSLVASGGYTQYF. As DNA, the CDR3 is TGTGCCAGCAGCTTAGTGGCTAGCGGGGGTTATACGCAGTATTTT.

The chain combines TRBV3-1 (or the pseudogene TRBV3-2) with TRBJ1-1; D call uncertain. The CDR3 length is 13 residues. The V and J ends lost 4 bases and 7 bases respectively, with 13 bases between them. Looked up from germline, CDR1 is LGHDT and CDR2 is YNNKEL (reference sequence). The CDR3 loop is CASSRMDGNEAFF. CDR3 sequence (DNA): TGTGCCAGCAGCCGAATGGACGGGAATGAAGCTTTCTTT.

This clone occurred once. In DNA form, the CDR3 reads TGTGCCAGCAGGGCGGGGGGGGACGGTGGCTACACCTTC. This translates into CASRAGGDGGYTF. The chain links TRBV12-3 or TRBV12-4 to TRBJ1-2; possible D gene TRBD1, 5 bases. The CDR3 covers 13 residues. Trimming shortened V by 6 bases and J by 7 bases, and 15 bases separated the two germline ends.

The chain recombines TRBV19 with TRBJ1-3; 7 bases agree with TRBD1. Trimming took 10 bases from V and 2 from J; bases not matched to a gene: 2. CDR3 length: 12 amino acids. Germline-derived CDR1 and CDR2 are LNHDA and SQIVND (reference sequence). For the CDR3, the DNA is TGTGCCACACAGGGGCCTGGAAACACCATATATTTT. Protein: CATQGPGNTIYF.

The V and J genes are TRBV7-3 and TRBJ2-1; unclear D gene. CDR3 size: 14 residues. V lost 0 bases and J 9 bases, leaving 12 bases between the germline ends. Germline CDR1 is SGHTA and CDR2 is FQGTGA. The CDR3 nucleotides are TGTGCCAGCAGCTTAACAGAAGGGTTTGGTGAGCAGTTCTTC. It encodes CASSLTEGFGEQFF.

This clone was found once. The V and J genes are TRBV19 and TRBJ1-5; no clear D. Trimming took off 3 bases at V and 7 bases at J, with 19 bases between the two ends. CDR1 LNHDA and CDR2 SQIVND come from the germline V gene (reference sequence). The CDR3 contains 16 residues. The CDR3 spells CASSILRAERRQPQHF. In DNA, the CDR3 is TGTGCCAGTAGTATTCTCCGGGCGGAAAGGCGGCAGCCCCAGCATTTT.

V is TRBV7-2 and J is TRBJ1-1; D may be TRBD1 (6 bases). Germline V CDR1 and CDR2: SGHTA, FQGNSA. Trimming pared 1 base from V and 11 bases from J, leaving 14 bases between. There are 13 residues in the CDR3. The DNA for the CDR3 is TGTGCCAGCAGCTTAGTGGAGGGGGTCGGGGCTTTCTTT. Encoded protein: CASSLVEGVGAFF.

The chain carries TRBV7-2 and TRBJ1-2, with 7 bases that match TRBD1. Germline V gives CDR1 SGHTA, CDR2 FQGNSA. After removal of 6 bases from V and 8 bases from J, the junction contained 9 bases not matched to a gene. The CDR3 is made up of 13 amino acids. The CDR3 coding sequence is TGTGCCAGCAGTACCGGACAGGCCTACGGCTACACCTTC. This gives the protein CASSTGQAYGYTF.

The chain combines TRBV9 with TRBJ1-6; the D gene is possibly TRBD1 (6 bases). Germline V gives CDR1 SGDLS, CDR2 YYNGEE. V shed 4 bases and J shed 0 bases, with 14 bases lying between them. This CDR3 comprises 17 residues. DNA of the CDR3: TGTGCCAGCAGCCCGAACAGGGAGGGCTCCTATAATTCACCCCTCCACTTT. Amino acids: CASSPNREGSYNSPLHF.

V usage is TRBV10-1 and J usage is TRBJ2-7; D ambiguous. The CDR3 totals 13 residues. Germline values: CDR1 WNHNN, CDR2 SYGVQD (reference sequence). V lost 5 bases and J lost 2, with 10 bases in between. The CDR3 loop reads CASSPSNPYEQYF. CDR3 nucleotides: TGCGCCAGCAGTCCCTCAAACCCCTACGAGCAGTACTTC.

Only a few counts were recorded for this clone. The genes are TRBV4-2 and TRBJ2-2; the match to TRBD2 covers 10 bases. Trimming at V came to 2 bases and at J to 4 bases, leaving 10 bases not matched to a gene. The CDR3 totals 18 residues. CDR1 LGHNA and CDR2 YNFKEQ come from the germline V gene. CDR3 amino acids: CASSQLASGGSSTGELFF. CDR3 in DNA: TGTGCCAGCAGCCAACTCGCTAGCGGGGGTTCTAGCACCGGGGAGCTGTTTTTT.

This chain joins TRBV5-1 and TRBJ1-2; D unresolved. V lost 0 bases and J lost 4, with 13 bases in between. CDR3 size: 15 residues. The V gene's germline CDR1 is SGHRS and CDR2 YFSETQ. The CDR3 protein is CASSLVEDNLYGYTF. CDR3 nucleotides: TGCGCCAGCAGCTTGGTTGAGGATAACCTCTATGGCTACACCTTC.

The V and J genes are TRBV7-9 and TRBJ1-1; D unresolved. V was pared by 1 base and J by 1 base, with 7 bases between. Per germline, CDR1 SEHNR and CDR2 FQNEAQ (reference sequence). The CDR3 runs 14 residues. CDR3 nucleotides: TGTGCCAGCAGCTTAGATTGGGAGAACACTGAAGCTTTCTTT. This translates into CASSLDWENTEAFF.

V usage is TRBV6-1 and J usage is TRBJ2-2, with 7 bases identical to TRBD1. Germline CDR1 MNHNS, CDR2 SASEGT. V trimming: 4 bases; J trimming: 5 bases; junction bases outside the gene matches: 10. CDR3 length: 16 amino acids. In DNA form, the CDR3 reads TGTGCCAGCAGTGGCGTGGCAGGGGGTAGTACCGGGGAGCTGTTTTTT. This codes for CASSGVAGGSTGELFF.

CDR3 residues: CASRQRTEDNGYTF. CDR3 in DNA: TGTGCCAGCAGACAAAGGACCGAGGACAATGGCTACACCTTC. The chain recombines TRBV4-2 with TRBJ1-2, with D perhaps TRBD1 (5 bases). V lost 6 bases and J lost 6, with 17 bases in between. Germline CDR1 reads LGHNA; CDR2 reads YNFKEQ. The CDR3 length is 14 residues.

The CDR3 loop is CASSLGRGYEQYF. CDR3 nucleotides: TGTGCCAGCAGCTTAGGGCGGGGCTACGAGCAGTACTTC. The chain links TRBV7-8 to TRBJ2-7, with D perhaps matching TRBD2 (6 bases). The CDR3 consists of 13 residues. V was trimmed by 1 base and J by 3 bases, leaving 7 bases between them. Germline V gives CDR1 SGHVS, CDR2 FQNEAQ.

This clone showed up just once. The chain couples TRBV10-2 to TRBJ2-1; TRBD1 is a possible D gene (6 bases). The CDR3 totals 14 residues. Looked up from germline, CDR1 is WSHSY and CDR2 is SAAADI. V was trimmed by 6 bases and J by 4 bases, leaving 13 bases between them. For the CDR3, the DNA is TGCGCCAGCAGAGGCCCAGGGGCGTACAATGAGCAGTTCTTC. Translated, it gives CASRGPGAYNEQFF.

The chain links TRBV6-2 or TRBV6-3 to TRBJ1-1; D ambiguous. V dropped 3 bases and J dropped 1 base, with 15 bases sitting between them. Germline values: CDR1 MNHEY, CDR2 SVGEGT. This CDR3 comprises 16 residues. The CDR3 nucleotides are TGTGCCAGCAGTTATTTGTACAGAGAAGAGAACACTGAAGCTTTCTTT. It yields the protein CASSYLYREENTEAFF.

V and J are TRBV12-3 or TRBV12-4 and TRBJ2-3; D is unclear. The ends were cut back, 6 bases at V and 5 bases at J, with 6 bases in the middle. The CDR3 sequence is 11 residues long. CDR3 region: CASSMGDTQYF. In DNA, the CDR3 is TGTGCCAGCAGCATGGGAGATACGCAGTATTTT.

V usage is TRBV6-5 and J usage is TRBJ1-2; 10 nucleotides match TRBD1. The CDR3 runs 13 residues. Trimming cost V 8 bases and J 8 bases; bases outside gene matches: 8. Looked up from germline, CDR1 is MNHEY and CDR2 is SVGAGI. CDR3 protein: CASRQGAFWGYTF. CDR3 nucleotide sequence: TGTGCCAGCCGACAGGGGGCTTTTTGGGGCTACACCTTC.

About this clone: A single base separates this from a much larger clone, so it may be a read error. V usage is TRBV5-4 and J usage is TRBJ1-1, with D perhaps TRBD1 (5 bases). The germline V gene encodes CDR1 SGHNT and CDR2 YYREEE (reference sequence). Trimming pared 3 bases from V and 5 bases from J, leaving 5 bases between. The length of the CDR3 is 11 residues. The CDR3 DNA follows: TGTGCCAGCAGCTGGGGGACTGAAGCTTTCTTT. It codes for CASSWGTEAFF.

The chain couples TRBV7-2 to TRBJ1-4; D is unclear. The V end lost 5 bases, the J end lost 5 bases, and 15 bases lay between the germline ends. The CDR3 totals 15 residues. Germline V gene lookup returns CDR1 SGHTA and CDR2 FQGNSA. CDR3 in DNA: TGTGCCAGCAGCCCCCCGGGGAGGCAAAATGAAAAACTGTTTTTT. It yields the protein CASSPPGRQNEKLFF. The entire variable domain, with the rest obtained from reference TRBV7-2 and TRBJ1-4, is as follows: GAGVSQSPSNKVTEKGKDVELRCDPISGHTALYWYRQSLGQGLEFLIYFQGNSAPDKSGLPSDRFSAERTGGSVSTLTIQRTQQEDSAVYLCASSPPGRQNEKLFFGSGTQLSVL.

The chain combines TRBV3-1 (or the pseudogene TRBV3-2) with TRBJ1-1; D remains unclear. The V and J ends lost 5 bases and 5 bases respectively, with 9 bases between them. Germline V gives CDR1 LGHDT, CDR2 YNNKEL (reference sequence). The CDR3 totals 12 residues. The CDR3 loop reads CASSDTPTEAFF. Written as DNA, the CDR3 is TGTGCCAGCAGCGACACCCCAACTGAAGCTTTCTTT.

This chain joins TRBV5-6 and TRBJ1-2; 8 bases are shared with TRBD1. Trimming took 0 bases from V and 5 from J; bases not matched to a gene: 3. CDR3 length equals 14 residues. Germline-derived CDR1 and CDR2 are SGHDT and YYEEEE. CDR3 DNA: TGTGCCAGCAGCTTGGGGGACAGGATTTATGGCTACACCTTC. Protein sequence: CASSLGDRIYGYTF.

The rearrangement joins TRBV4-1 to TRBJ2-3, with D tentatively TRBD2 (7 bases). Trimming pared 1 base from V and 5 bases from J, leaving 19 bases between. Germline CDR1 MGHRA, CDR2 YSYEKL. The CDR3 has 17 residues. This chain's CDR3 is CASSQAVAGGHRDTQYF. CDR3 bases: TGCGCCAGCAGCCAAGCGGTGGCCGGGGGGCATAGAGATACGCAGTATTTT.

The rearrangement uses TRBV7-9 and TRBJ2-3, with TRBD1 as a possible D gene (5 bases). The V end lost 2 bases, the J end lost 1 base, and 16 bases lay between the germline ends. The CDR3 has 17 amino acids. Looked up from germline, CDR1 is SEHNR and CDR2 is FQNEAQ (reference sequence). CDR3 loop: CASSLSVATDRTDTQYF. DNA for the CDR3: TGTGCCAGCAGCTTATCTGTCGCGACAGACCGCACAGATACGCAGTATTTT.

This clone appeared once. The V gene is TRBV5-4, the J gene TRBJ1-2; D is perhaps TRBD1 (5 bases). V lost 1 base to trimming and J lost 10 bases, with 14 bases between them. CDR1 and CDR2 from the germline V gene are SGHNT and YYREEE (reference sequence). The CDR3 covers 13 residues. The CDR3 protein is CASSLKGVLDYTF. As DNA, the CDR3 is TGTGCCAGCAGCTTGAAAGGGGTGCTGGACTACACCTTC.

The gene calls are TRBV27 and TRBJ1-2; 7 nucleotides line up with TRBD1. Germline V gives CDR1 MNHEY, CDR2 SMNVEV (reference sequence). CDR3 size: 14 residues. Losses at the gene ends were 2 bases for V and 4 bases for J; bases not matched to a gene: 4. The CDR3 spells CASSLKGASYGYTF. The DNA for the CDR3 is TGTGCCAGCAGTTTAAAGGGGGCGAGCTATGGCTACACCTTC.

V is TRBV19 and J is TRBJ2-6, with D uncertain. V lost 0 bases and J lost 0, with 6 bases in between. Germline assignment: CDR1 LNHDA and CDR2 SQIVND (reference sequence). The CDR3 loop spans 16 amino acids. This chain's CDR3 is CASSIEDGSGANVLTF. CDR3 coding DNA: TGTGCCAGTAGTATAGAGGACGGCTCTGGGGCCAACGTCCTGACTTTC.

This rearrangement joins TRBV5-1 to TRBJ1-1; tentative D call: TRBD1 (5 bases). Between the trimmed V and J ends, which lost 0 bases and 0 bases, there was a span of 12 bases. Looked up from germline, CDR1 is SGHRS and CDR2 is YFSETQ. This CDR3 is built from 16 residues. The CDR3 here is CASSLGGALLNTEAFF. CDR3 nucleotide sequence: TGCGCCAGCAGCTTGGGTGGGGCCCTTTTGAACACTGAAGCTTTCTTT.